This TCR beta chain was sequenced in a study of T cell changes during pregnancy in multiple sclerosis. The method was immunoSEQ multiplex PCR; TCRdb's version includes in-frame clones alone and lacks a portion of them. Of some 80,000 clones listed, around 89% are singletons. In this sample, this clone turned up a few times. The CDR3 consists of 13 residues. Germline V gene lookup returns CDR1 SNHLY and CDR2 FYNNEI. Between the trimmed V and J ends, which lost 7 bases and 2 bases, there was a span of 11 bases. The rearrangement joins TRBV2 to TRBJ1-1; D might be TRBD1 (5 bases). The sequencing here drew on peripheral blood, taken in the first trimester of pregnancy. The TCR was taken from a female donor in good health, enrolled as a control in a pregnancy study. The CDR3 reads CASIPDTNTEAFF. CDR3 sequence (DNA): TGTGCCAGCATCCCGGACACCAACACTGAAGCTTTCTTT.